One and the same sample provided the 29 T cell receptor beta chains below, sequenced in a study of early T cells in non-severe SARS-CoV-2 infection. A single record per CDR3 protein comes from TCRdb applying MiXCR to the 5' RACE reads. The sample contains over 35,000 distinct CDR3 sequences, 9.5% to 13% of which appear only once. The sample comprised whole blood. All receptors come from an adult who was a healthcare worker with PCR-confirmed SARS-CoV-2 infection or an uninfected control (not recorded which).

The chain has TRBV7-9 and TRBJ2-2; 9 bases are a match to TRBD1. Losses at the gene ends were 4 bases for V and 4 bases for J; bases not matched to a gene: 10. The CDR3 contains 17 residues. Germline V lookup: CDR1 SEHNR, CDR2 FQNEAQ (reference sequence). In nucleotides, the CDR3 is TGTGCCAGCAGCTCCCTCCCCCGACAGGGGGGCACCGGGGAGCTGTTTTTT. Amino acid sequence: CASSSLPRQGGTGELFF.

As to this clonotype: Germline is not matched at one junction end, which may reflect a read error. The chain links TRBV9 to TRBJ2-5; no clear D. CDR1 is SGDLS and CDR2 is YYNGEE in the germline V gene. The CDR3 is 16 amino acids. The CDR3 is CASGVATRAAQETQYF. CDR3 nucleotide sequence: TGTGCCAGCGGCGTAGCTACACGGGCAGCCCAAGAGACCCAGTACTTC. The full variable domain, rest sourced from reference TRBV9 and TRBJ2-5, is DSGVTQTPKHLITATGQRVTLRCSPRSGDLSVYWYQQSLDQGLQFLIQYYNGEERAKGNILERFSAQQFPDLHSELNLSSLELGDSALYFCASGVATRAAQETQYFGPGTRLLVL.

This clonotype was seen only a few times. Relative to the germline gene, one junction end is altered; a read error may explain this. The V gene is TRBV20-1, the J gene TRBJ2-5, with 15 positions matching TRBD2. The length of the CDR3 is 18 residues. CDR1 is DFQATT, CDR2 SNEGSKA, per germline (reference sequence). CDR3 residues: CSARAGLAGGWIQETQYF. CDR3 in DNA: TGCAGTGCAAGAGCCGGACTAGCGGGGGGGTGGATCCAAGAGACCCAGTACTTC.

The chain is built from TRBV5-6 and TRBJ2-1, with 10 bases that match TRBD2. J lost 8 bases, V lost 6 bases, and 5 bases had no gene match. CDR3 length: 13 residues. Germline assignment: CDR1 SGHDT and CDR2 YYEEEE. The CDR3 nucleotides read TGTGCCAGCATCTTTAGCGGGGGGTATGAGCAGTTCTTC. It codes for CASIFSGGYEQFF.

The V gene is TRBV7-2, the J gene TRBJ2-1; 7 bases agree with TRBD2. The CDR3 sequence is 14 residues long. Germline trimming cut 5 bases from V and 0 bases from J; bases unmatched to any gene: 1. Looked up from germline, CDR1 is SGHTA and CDR2 is FQGNSA. CDR3 sequence reads: CASSPSGSYNEQFF. The CDR3 bases are TGTGCCAGCAGCCCTAGCGGCTCCTACAATGAGCAGTTCTTC.

This clonotype has a count of ten or more. The rearrangement uses TRBV6-2 or TRBV6-3 and TRBJ1-1; D unclear. Germline V CDR1 and CDR2: MNHEY, SVGEGT. This CDR3 has 13 amino acids. The ends were cut back, 4 bases at V and 2 bases at J, with 8 bases in the middle. The CDR3 DNA is TGTGCCAGCAGTTTCCGGCATAACACTGAAGCTTTCTTT. Its translation: CASSFRHNTEAFF.

This clonotype was counted a few times. This chain connects TRBV7-2 to TRBJ2-1, with TRBD1 matching 8 bases. The CDR3 consists of 16 residues. J was trimmed by 2 bases and V by 1 base; bases with no gene match: 4. Per the germline V gene, CDR1 is SGHTA and CDR2 is FQGNSA. CDR3 nucleotide sequence: TGTGCCAGCAGCTTAGTGGGGACAGGTACCTACAATGAGCAGTTCTTC. Translated: CASSLVGTGTYNEQFF.

This clonotype occurred a few times. The chain joins TRBV6-2 or TRBV6-3 to TRBJ2-7; 7 bases are shared with TRBD2. CDR1 and CDR2 (germline): MNHEY, SVGEGT. The CDR3 sequence is 15 residues long. The V segment lost 0 bases and the J segment 5 bases; nucleotides outside the gene matches: 7. CDR3 DNA sequence: TGTGCCAGCAGTTACTCGGACGGGGGGTATGACGAGCAGTACTTC. This gives the protein CASSYSDGGYDEQYF.

The gene calls are TRBV4-2 and TRBJ2-7, with 7 bases that match TRBD2. CDR3 length equals 15 residues. Germline assignment: CDR1 LGHNA and CDR2 YNFKEQ. V trimming: 4 bases; J trimming: 1 base; junction bases outside the gene matches: 7. CDR3 loop: CASSRPGLKSYEQYF. In DNA, the CDR3 is TGTGCCAGCAGCCGTCCGGGACTAAAGTCCTACGAGCAGTACTTC.

This chain joins TRBV5-1 and TRBJ2-7; 9 nucleotides line up with TRBD1. The V gene's germline CDR1 is SGHRS and CDR2 YFSETQ. Trimming took 5 bases from V and 3 from J; bases not matched to a gene: 6. CDR3 length equals 14 residues. CDR3 sequence reads: CASRAGQGGYEQYF. The CDR3 DNA reads TGCGCCAGCAGAGCGGGACAGGGCGGCTACGAGCAGTACTTC.

Only a few counts were recorded for this clonotype. The chain links TRBV29-1 to TRBJ2-7; 8 bases line up with TRBD1. With V trimmed by 4 bases and J by 5 bases, 4 bases remained unmatched. Germline V gene sequence: CDR1 SQVTM, CDR2 ANQGSEA. The CDR3 is made up of 12 amino acids. The CDR3: CSVGQGANEQYF. CDR3 DNA: TGCAGCGTTGGTCAGGGGGCTAACGAGCAGTACTTC.

In this sample, this clonotype turned up many times. The rearrangement links TRBV7-2 to TRBJ2-2, with D unresolved. Germline CDR1 SGHTA, CDR2 FQGNSA. CDR3 length equals 16 residues. Trimming pared 5 bases from V and 0 bases from J, leaving 13 bases between. The CDR3 DNA reads TGTGCCAGCAGCCCAGGATGGCCGGCGAACACCGGGGAGCTGTTTTTT. It codes for CASSPGWPANTGELFF.

This clonotype showed up many times. The rearrangement uses TRBV5-1 and TRBJ2-1, with 9 bases lining up with TRBD1. This CDR3 contains 15 residues. V shed 3 bases, J shed 6 bases, and the junction held 7 bases outside the gene matches. Germline V gene data show CDR1 as SGHRS and CDR2 as YFSETQ. The CDR3 spells CASSSQGAGVNEQFF. The CDR3 DNA reads TGCGCCAGCAGCTCACAGGGGGCGGGGGTCAATGAGCAGTTCTTC.

This sequence joins TRBV7-3 and TRBJ2-5; 7 bases align to TRBD2. CDR1 SGHTA and CDR2 FQGTGA come from the germline V gene. With V trimmed by 5 bases and J by 5 bases, 5 bases remained unmatched. The length of the CDR3 is 13 residues. The CDR3 spells CASSQGGLETQYF. The CDR3 nucleotides read TGTGCCAGCAGCCAGGGAGGGTTGGAGACCCAGTACTTC.

This chain connects TRBV9 to TRBJ2-5, with 7 positions matching TRBD1. This CDR3 comprises 15 residues. V lost 4 bases to trimming and J lost 7 bases; unmatched junction nucleotides: 13. Germline CDR1 and CDR2: SGDLS and YYNGEE. The CDR3 coding sequence is TGTGCCAGCAGCCCCCCTACAGGGGTGTCGGGGACCCAGTACTTC. It yields the protein CASSPPTGVSGTQYF.

This clonotype was recorded many times. The CDR3 protein is CASSSGETQYF. The DNA of the CDR3 is TGTGCCAGTAGTTCCGGGGAGACCCAGTACTTC. The J gene is TRBJ2-5, the V gene TRBV19; D remains unclear. In germline, CDR1 is LNHDA, CDR2 SQIVND (reference sequence). CDR3 length equals 11 residues. V was cut by 5 bases and J by 5 bases, with 6 bases left in between.

This chain uses TRBV29-1 with TRBJ1-1, with D possibly being TRBD1 (6 bases). The CDR3 covers 14 residues. Trimming cost V 3 bases and J 7 bases, with 18 bases left between them. Germline assignment: CDR1 SQVTM and CDR2 ANQGSEA. This CDR3 reads CSVDPGKEQGEAFF. The CDR3 coding sequence is TGCAGCGTTGACCCGGGAAAGGAACAGGGTGAAGCTTTCTTT.

This clonotype came up a few times. The V and J genes are TRBV9 and TRBJ2-2; D gene uncertain. Looked up from germline, CDR1 is SGDLS and CDR2 is YYNGEE. The CDR3 is 12 residues long. Trimming removed 4 bases at V and 7 bases at J, with 8 bases between. The CDR3 region is CASSTHVGELFF. CDR3 coding DNA: TGTGCCAGCAGCACTCACGTCGGGGAGCTGTTTTTT.

The gene calls are TRBV7-9 and TRBJ1-6, with D possibly matching TRBD1 (5 bases). Germline V gene data show CDR1 as SEHNR and CDR2 as FQNEAQ (reference sequence). This CDR3 contains 14 residues. V dropped 1 base and J dropped 10 bases, with 11 bases sitting between them. The CDR3 here is CASSLVDSFSPLHF. For the CDR3, the DNA is TGTGCCAGCAGCTTAGTTGACAGTTTCTCACCCCTCCACTTT.

This clonotype was observed at least ten times. The chain uses TRBV12-3 or TRBV12-4 and TRBJ1-5; D is perhaps TRBD1 (6 bases). V lost 6 bases and J 3 bases, leaving 9 bases between the germline ends. The CDR3 sequence is 13 residues long. CDR3 protein: CASSRGPNQPQHF. As DNA, the CDR3 is TGTGCCAGCAGCAGGGGTCCCAATCAGCCCCAGCATTTT.

This clonotype was detected many times. J is TRBJ1-2 and V is TRBV19; TRBD1 aligns across 7 bases. This CDR3 is 12 amino acids long. CDR1 is LNHDA, CDR2 SQIVND, per germline (reference sequence). After removal of 10 bases from V and 8 bases from J, the junction contained 10 bases not matched to a gene. The CDR3 sequence: CATSTGFQGYTF. As DNA, the CDR3 is TGTGCCACCTCGACAGGGTTTCAGGGCTACACCTTC.

With regard to this clonotype: The CDR3 ends on some other residue instead of the conserved phenylalanine or tryptophan, so this is likely a read error. The J gene is TRBJ2-7, the V gene TRBV7-7; D remains ambiguous. CDR1 and CDR2 (germline): SSHAT, FNYEAQ (reference sequence). The V gene lost 2 bases and the J gene lost 4 bases, with 9 bases spanning the gap. This CDR3 spans 13 amino acids. Written as DNA, the CDR3 is TGTGCCAGCAGCTTATCTGGGTCTTACGAGCAGTACTAC. As protein: CASSLSGSYEQYY.

The CDR3 is CASNTGETGTARVRETQYF. The CDR3, as DNA: TGTGCCAGCAACACGGGGGAAACCGGGACAGCGAGGGTTCGAGAGACCCAGTACTTC. The chain recombines TRBV6-4 with TRBJ2-5, with D perhaps TRBD1 (7 bases). V dropped 7 bases and J dropped 4 bases, with 31 bases sitting between them. The CDR3 length is 19 residues. The germline gives CDR1 MRHNA, CDR2 SNTAGT.

The gene calls are TRBV9 and TRBJ2-5; 7 nucleotides agree with TRBD2. V shed 0 bases, J shed 1 base, and the junction held 6 bases outside the gene matches. This CDR3 has 16 residues. CDR1 is SGDLS and CDR2 is YYNGEE in the germline V gene. The CDR3 DNA follows: TGTGCCAGCAGCGTAGCTGCTAGCGGCGGCCAAGAGACCCAGTACTTC. Its translation: CASSVAASGGQETQYF.

The chain couples TRBV7-2 to TRBJ1-3; no clear D. The length of the CDR3 is 13 residues. The V end lost 3 bases, the J end lost 0 bases, and 3 bases lay between the germline ends. Looked up from germline, CDR1 is SGHTA and CDR2 is FQGNSA. In DNA, the CDR3 is TGTGCCAGCAGCTTCAACTCTGGAAACACCATATATTTT. This sequence encodes CASSFNSGNTIYF.

This clonotype was seen repeatedly, ten times or more. The chain combines TRBV7-2 with TRBJ1-4, with 7 positions matching TRBD1. V gave up 5 bases and J gave up 8 bases; unmatched junction bases: 11. There are 15 residues in the CDR3. The V gene's germline CDR1 is SGHTA and CDR2 FQGNSA. The CDR3, as DNA: TGTGCCAGCAGCATGGGGACAGCCCGGCGGGAAAAACTGTTTTTT. Residues: CASSMGTARREKLFF.

This clonotype was observed at least ten times. This chain connects TRBV9 to TRBJ1-4, with D hard to call. Trimming cost V 5 bases and J 5 bases, with 13 bases left between them. CDR3 length: 14 amino acids. Germline CDR1 reads SGDLS; CDR2 reads YYNGEE. The CDR3 bases are TGTGCCAGCAGTATACTTCCGGACAATGAAAAACTGTTTTTT. It codes for CASSILPDNEKLFF.

This clonotype has ten or more counts. This chain uses TRBV7-2 with TRBJ2-2; D is uncertain. The length of the CDR3 is 14 residues. In germline, CDR1 is SGHTA, CDR2 FQGNSA. With 2 bases removed from V and 2 bases from J, the gap between germline ends came to 6 bases. The chain's CDR3 is CASSLIYNTGELFF. In DNA form, the CDR3 reads TGTGCCAGCAGCTTAATCTACAACACCGGGGAGCTGTTTTTT.

This clonotype appeared many times. The V and J genes are TRBV30 and TRBJ2-6; D may correspond to TRBD1 or TRBD2 (5 bases each). In germline, CDR1 is GTSNPN, CDR2 SVGIG (reference sequence). This CDR3 spans 12 amino acids. The V and J ends lost 8 bases and 1 base respectively, with 6 bases between them. The CDR3 nucleotides are TGTGCCGGGGGTTCTGGGGCCAACGTCCTGACTTTC. This translates into CAGGSGANVLTF.